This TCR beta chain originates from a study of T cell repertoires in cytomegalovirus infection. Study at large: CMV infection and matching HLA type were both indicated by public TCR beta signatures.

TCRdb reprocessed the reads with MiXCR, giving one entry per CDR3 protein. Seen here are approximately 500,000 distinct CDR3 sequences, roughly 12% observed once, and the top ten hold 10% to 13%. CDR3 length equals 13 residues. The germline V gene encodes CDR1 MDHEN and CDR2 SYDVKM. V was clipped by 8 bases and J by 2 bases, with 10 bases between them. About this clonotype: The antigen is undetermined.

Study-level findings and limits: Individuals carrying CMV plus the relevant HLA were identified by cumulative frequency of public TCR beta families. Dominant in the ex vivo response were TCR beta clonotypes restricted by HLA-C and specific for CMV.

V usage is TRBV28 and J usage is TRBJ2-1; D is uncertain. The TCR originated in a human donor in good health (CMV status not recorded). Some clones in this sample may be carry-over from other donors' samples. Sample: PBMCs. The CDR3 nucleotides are TGTGCCAGCGTCCTTGGGGCCTACAATGAGCAGTTCTTC. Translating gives CASVLGAYNEQFF.